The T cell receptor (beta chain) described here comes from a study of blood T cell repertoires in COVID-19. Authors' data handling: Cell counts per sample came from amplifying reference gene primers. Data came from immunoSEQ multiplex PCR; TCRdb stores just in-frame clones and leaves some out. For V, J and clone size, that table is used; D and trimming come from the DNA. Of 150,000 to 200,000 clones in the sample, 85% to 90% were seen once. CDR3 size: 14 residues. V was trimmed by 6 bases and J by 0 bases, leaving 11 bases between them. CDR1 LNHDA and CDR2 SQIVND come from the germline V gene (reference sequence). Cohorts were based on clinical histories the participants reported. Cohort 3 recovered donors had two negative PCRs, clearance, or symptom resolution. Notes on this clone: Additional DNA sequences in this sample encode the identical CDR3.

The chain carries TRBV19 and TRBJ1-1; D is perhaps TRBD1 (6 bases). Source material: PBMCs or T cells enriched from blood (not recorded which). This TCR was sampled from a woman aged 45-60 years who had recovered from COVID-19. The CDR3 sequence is CASSEQGLNTEAFF. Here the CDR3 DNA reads TGTGCCAGTAGCGAACAGGGTTTGAACACTGAAGCTTTCTTT.